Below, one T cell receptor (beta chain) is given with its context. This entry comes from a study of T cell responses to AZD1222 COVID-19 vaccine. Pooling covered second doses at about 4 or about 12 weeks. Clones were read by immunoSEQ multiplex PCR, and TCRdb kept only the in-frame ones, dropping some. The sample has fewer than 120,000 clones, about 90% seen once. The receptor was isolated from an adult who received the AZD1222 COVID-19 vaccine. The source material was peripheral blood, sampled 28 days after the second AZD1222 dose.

The CDR3 DNA follows: TGTGCCACCAGTGACGGTGACAGTGCTTACACTGAAGCTTTCTTT. It encodes CATSDGDSAYTEAFF. This sequence joins TRBV24-1 and TRBJ1-1, with a weak D call TRBD1 (5 bases). Germline loops: CDR1 KGHDR, CDR2 SFDVKD. V was cut by 4 bases and J by 3 bases, with 14 bases left in between. This CDR3 spans 15 amino acids.